This T cell receptor (beta chain) is from a study of CD8+ T cells in alopecia areata. Turning to the study itself: A 6-month period off drug followed tofacitinib, which lasted 6 to 18 months. Study-wide results and caveats: Relative to normal scalp, lesional scalp, especially alopecia totalis/universalis, showed higher clonality. Sharing of TCR sequences between patients (possibly for HLA-related reasons) was less clear than in mice.

Germline CDR1 and CDR2: SGHVS and FNYEAQ. The CDR3 runs to 13 residues. V was shortened by 2 bases and J by 6 bases, with 10 bases between the two germline ends. It was cDNA, reverse transcribed from extracted RNA, that served as the sequencing template. The table came from immunoSEQ multiplex PCR; TCRdb's copy has only in-frame clones and leaves some out. This sample has about 150,000 clones, with more than 45% found just once. Notes on this clone: The antigen is undetermined.

The specimen comprised CD8+ T cells sorted from blood, sampled at week 0. The V call is TRBV7-6, the J call TRBJ2-5; D gene unclear. This receptor was obtained from a human donor with alopecia areata. CDR3 in amino acids: CASSLSDDQTQYF. CDR3 in DNA: TGTGCCAGCAGCTTATCGGACGATCAGACCCAGTACTTC.